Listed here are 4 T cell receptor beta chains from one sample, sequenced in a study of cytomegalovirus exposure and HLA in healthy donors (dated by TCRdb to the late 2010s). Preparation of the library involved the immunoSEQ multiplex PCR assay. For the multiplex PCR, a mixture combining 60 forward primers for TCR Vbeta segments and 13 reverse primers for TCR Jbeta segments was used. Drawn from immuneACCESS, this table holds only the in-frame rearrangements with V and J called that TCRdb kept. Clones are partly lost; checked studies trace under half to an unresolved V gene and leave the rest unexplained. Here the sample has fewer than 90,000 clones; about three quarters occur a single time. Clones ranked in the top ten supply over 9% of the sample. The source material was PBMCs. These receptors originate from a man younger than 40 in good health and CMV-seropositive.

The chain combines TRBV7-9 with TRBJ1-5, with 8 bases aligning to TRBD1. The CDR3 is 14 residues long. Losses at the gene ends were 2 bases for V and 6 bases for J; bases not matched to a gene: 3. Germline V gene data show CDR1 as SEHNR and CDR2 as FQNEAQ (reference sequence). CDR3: CASSLTGGGQPQHF. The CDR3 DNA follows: TGTGCCAGCAGCTTAACAGGGGGGGGTCAGCCCCAGCATTTT.

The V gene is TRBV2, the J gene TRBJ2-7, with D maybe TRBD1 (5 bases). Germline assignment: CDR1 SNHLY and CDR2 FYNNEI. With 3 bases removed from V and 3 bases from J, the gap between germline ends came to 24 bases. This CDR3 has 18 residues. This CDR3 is CASSEGDRALLGFYEQYF. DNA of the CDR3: TGTGCCAGCAGTGAGGGTGACAGAGCCCTTTTGGGTTTCTACGAGCAGTACTTC.

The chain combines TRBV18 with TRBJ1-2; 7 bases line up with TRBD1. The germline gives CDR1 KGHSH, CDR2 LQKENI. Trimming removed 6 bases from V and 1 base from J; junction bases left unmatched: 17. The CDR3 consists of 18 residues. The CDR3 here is CASSSTGQLPSNNYGYTF. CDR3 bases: TGTGCCAGCTCCTCAACGGGACAGCTACCTTCCAATAACTATGGCTACACCTTC. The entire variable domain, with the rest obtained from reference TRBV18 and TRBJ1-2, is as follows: NAGVMQNPRHLVRRRGQEARLRCSPMKGHSHVYWYRQLPEEGLKFMVYLQKENIIDESGMPKERFSAEFPKEGPSILRIQQVVRGDSAAYFCASSSTGQLPSNNYGYTFGSGTRLTVV.

CDR3 sequence: CASSYTQGADETQYF. CDR3 coding DNA: TGTGCCAGCAGTTATACACAGGGGGCGGATGAGACCCAGTACTTC. V is TRBV6-5 and J is TRBJ2-5; 9 nucleotides match TRBD1. The CDR3 has 15 amino acids. V shed 3 bases and J 5 bases; nucleotides not matched to a gene: 7. Per the germline V gene, CDR1 is MNHEY and CDR2 is SVGAGI.